This TCR beta chain was documented in a study of Ad26.COV2.S vaccination and SARS-CoV-2 variants. Study as a whole: Intramuscularly, Ad26.COV2.S was given either once or twice, 56 days apart. Notes on the study in general: Vaccinated and placebo-treated recipients had similar non-spike TCR breadth. There was a possibility that the TCR breadth and depth analyses underestimated total T cell responses.

As for this clone: Its antigen is unknown.

Clones were read by immunoSEQ multiplex PCR, and TCRdb kept only the in-frame ones, dropping some. Altogether about 420,000 clones are present, roughly 88% being singletons, with the ten largest covering about 3.5%. CDR1 MNHEY and CDR2 SVGEGT come from the germline V gene. J was trimmed by 3 bases and V by 5 bases; bases with no gene match: 16. This CDR3 is built from 17 residues. The sample's treatment: approximately 18 received Ad26.COV2.S at low or high dose, single or two shots; about 5 received placebo; per-sample allocation not given. Sample collection was performed on day 63 after the first vaccine or placebo injection.

The starting material was peripheral blood, obtained in a trial of Ad26.COV2.S vaccine versus placebo. The chain is built from TRBV6-2 or TRBV6-3 and TRBJ2-7, with 7 bases that match TRBD1. The sequence came from a person between 18 and 59 years old who received the Ad26.COV2.S COVID-19 vaccine or a placebo. The CDR3 region has the DNA TGTGCCAGCAGTACATTCGACCTTGGGACAGCCCTCTACGAGCAGTACTTC. Protein sequence: CASSTFDLGTALYEQYF.